The following is a T cell receptor (beta chain) sequence with its context. This entry is derived from a study of cytomegalovirus exposure and HLA in healthy donors. About the study: Of several hundred genotyped donors, roughly 80% clustered with self-reported Caucasian donors.

V was trimmed by 4 bases and J by 9 bases, leaving 20 bases between them. The CDR3 is 15 residues long. CDR1 and CDR2 (germline): SGHDT, YYEEEE. Primers for the PCR totalled 60 Vbeta and 13 Jbeta. TCRdb's copy holds only in-frame clones and misses some; the assay was immunoSEQ multiplex PCR. In total, the table holds about 130,000 clones. The TCR comes from a man aged 30 to 45 in good health and CMV-seronegative. The material sequenced was PBMCs. The rearrangement uses TRBV5-6 and TRBJ1-5, with D possibly TRBD1 on 5 matching bases. CDR3 loop: CASSLNGHGPRPQHF. CDR3 coding DNA: TGTGCCAGCAGCCTCAATGGACACGGGCCTAGGCCCCAGCATTTT. Full variable domain (rest looked up from reference TRBV5-6 and TRBJ1-5): DAGVTQSPTHLIKTRGQQVTLRCSPKSGHDTVSWYQQALGQGPQFIFQYYEEEERQRGNFPDRFSGHQFPNYSSELNVNALLLGDSALYLCASSLNGHGPRPQHFGDGTRLSIL.